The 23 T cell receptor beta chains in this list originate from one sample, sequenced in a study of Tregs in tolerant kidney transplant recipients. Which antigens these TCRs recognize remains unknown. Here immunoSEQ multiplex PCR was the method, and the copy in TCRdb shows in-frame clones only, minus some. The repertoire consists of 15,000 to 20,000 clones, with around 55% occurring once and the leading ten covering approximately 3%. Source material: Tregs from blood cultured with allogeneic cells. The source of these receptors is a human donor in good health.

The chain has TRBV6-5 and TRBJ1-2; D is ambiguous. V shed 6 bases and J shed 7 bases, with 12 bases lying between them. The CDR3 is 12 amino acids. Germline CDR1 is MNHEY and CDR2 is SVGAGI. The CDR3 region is CASRRGLFGYTF. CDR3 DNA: TGTGCCAGCAGACGCGGCCTTTTTGGCTACACCTTC.

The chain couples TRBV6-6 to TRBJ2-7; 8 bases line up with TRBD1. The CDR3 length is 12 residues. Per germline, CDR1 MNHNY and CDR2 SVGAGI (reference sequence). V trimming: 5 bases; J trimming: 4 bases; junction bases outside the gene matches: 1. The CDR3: CASSRQGYEQYF. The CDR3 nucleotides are TGTGCCAGCAGTCGACAGGGGTACGAGCAGTACTTC.

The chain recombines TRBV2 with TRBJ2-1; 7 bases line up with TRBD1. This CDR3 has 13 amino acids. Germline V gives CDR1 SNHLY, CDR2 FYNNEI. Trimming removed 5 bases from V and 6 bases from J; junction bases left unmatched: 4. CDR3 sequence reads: CASSNRGFNEQFF. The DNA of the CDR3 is TGTGCCAGCAGTAACAGGGGATTCAATGAGCAGTTCTTC.

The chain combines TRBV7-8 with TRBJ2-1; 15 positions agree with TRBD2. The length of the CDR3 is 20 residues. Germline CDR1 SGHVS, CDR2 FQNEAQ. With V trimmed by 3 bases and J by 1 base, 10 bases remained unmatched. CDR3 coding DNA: TGTGCCAGCAGCTTGGGACTAGCGGGAGGCCGCCCCGCTTCCTACAATGAGCAGTTCTTC. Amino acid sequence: CASSLGLAGGRPASYNEQFF.

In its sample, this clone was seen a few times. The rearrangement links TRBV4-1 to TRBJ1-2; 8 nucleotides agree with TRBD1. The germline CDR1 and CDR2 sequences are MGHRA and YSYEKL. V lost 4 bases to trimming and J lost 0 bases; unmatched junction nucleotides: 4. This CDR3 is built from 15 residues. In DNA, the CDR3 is TGCGCCAGCAGCCCAGGACAGGGAACTAACTATGGCTACACCTTC. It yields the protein CASSPGQGTNYGYTF.

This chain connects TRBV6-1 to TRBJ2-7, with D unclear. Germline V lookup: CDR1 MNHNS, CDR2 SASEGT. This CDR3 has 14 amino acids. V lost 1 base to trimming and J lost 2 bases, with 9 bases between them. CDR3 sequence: CASSEGGRTYEQYF. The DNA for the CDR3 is TGTGCCAGCAGTGAAGGCGGCAGGACCTACGAGCAGTACTTC.

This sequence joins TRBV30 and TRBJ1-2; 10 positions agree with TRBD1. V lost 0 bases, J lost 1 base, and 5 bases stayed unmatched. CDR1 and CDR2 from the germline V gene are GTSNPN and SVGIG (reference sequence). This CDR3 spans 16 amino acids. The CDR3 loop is CAWSVGQGVYNYGYTF. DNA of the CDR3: TGTGCCTGGAGTGTAGGACAGGGGGTATATAACTATGGCTACACCTTC. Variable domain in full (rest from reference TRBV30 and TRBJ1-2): SQTIHQWPATLVQPVGSPLSLECTVEGTSNPNLYWYRQAAGRGLQLLFYSVGIGQISSEVPQNLSASRPQDRQFILSSKKLLLSDSGFYLCAWSVGQGVYNYGYTFGSGTRLTVV.

The CDR3 here is CASSLARVRNSPLHF. The CDR3 DNA sequence: TGTGCCAGCAGCTTAGCCAGGGTTCGTAATTCACCCCTCCACTTT. J is TRBJ1-6 and V is TRBV7-2, with D possibly matching TRBD1 (5 bases). Trimming cost V 0 bases and J 6 bases, with 9 bases left between them. The CDR3 runs 15 residues. Germline loops: CDR1 SGHTA, CDR2 FQGNSA.

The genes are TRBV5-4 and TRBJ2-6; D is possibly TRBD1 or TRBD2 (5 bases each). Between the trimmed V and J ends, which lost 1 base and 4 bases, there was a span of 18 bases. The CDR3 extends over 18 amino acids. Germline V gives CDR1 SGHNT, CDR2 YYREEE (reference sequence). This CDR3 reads CASSLPGPLGAGANVLTF. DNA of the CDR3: TGTGCCAGCAGCTTGCCGGGACCCCTGGGAGCGGGGGCCAACGTCCTGACTTTC. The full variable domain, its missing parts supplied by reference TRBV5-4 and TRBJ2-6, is ETGVTQSPTHLIKTRGQQVTLRCSSQSGHNTVSWYQQALGQGPQFIFQYYREEENGRGNFPPRFSGLQFPNYSSELNVNALELDDSALYLCASSLPGPLGAGANVLTFGAGSRLTVL.

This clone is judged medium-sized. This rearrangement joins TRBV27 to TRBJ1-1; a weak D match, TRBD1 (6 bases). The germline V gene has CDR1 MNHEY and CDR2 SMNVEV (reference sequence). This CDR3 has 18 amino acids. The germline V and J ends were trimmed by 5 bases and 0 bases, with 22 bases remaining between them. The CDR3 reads CASSEDSNPFRVNTEAFF. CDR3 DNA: TGTGCCAGCAGTGAGGACAGCAATCCATTCAGGGTGAACACTGAAGCTTTCTTT.

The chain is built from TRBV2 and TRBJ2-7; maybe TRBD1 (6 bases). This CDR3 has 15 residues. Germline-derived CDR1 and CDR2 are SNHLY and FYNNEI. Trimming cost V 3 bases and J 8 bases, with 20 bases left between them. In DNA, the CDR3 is TGTGCCAGCAGTGAGGGCCCTTGGCAGGGGTATAAGCAGTACTTC. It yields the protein CASSEGPWQGYKQYF.

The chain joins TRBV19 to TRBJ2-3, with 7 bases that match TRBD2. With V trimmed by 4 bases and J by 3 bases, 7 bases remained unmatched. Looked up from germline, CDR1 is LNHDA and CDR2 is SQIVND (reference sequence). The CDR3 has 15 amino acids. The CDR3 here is CASSTLGLPTDTQYF. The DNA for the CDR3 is TGTGCCAGTAGTACTTTGGGACTACCGACAGATACGCAGTATTTT.

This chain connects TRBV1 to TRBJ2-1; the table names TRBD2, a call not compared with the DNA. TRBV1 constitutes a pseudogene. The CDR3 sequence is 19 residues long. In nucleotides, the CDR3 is TGCACCAGCAGCCCCAGGGGGCTAGCGGGGGGCCCTAATTACAATGAGCAGTTCTTC. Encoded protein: CTSSPRGLAGGPNYNEQFF.

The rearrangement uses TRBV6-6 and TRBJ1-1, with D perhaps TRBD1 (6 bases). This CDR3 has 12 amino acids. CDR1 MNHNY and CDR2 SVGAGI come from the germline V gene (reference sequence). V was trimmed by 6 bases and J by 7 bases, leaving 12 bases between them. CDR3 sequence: CASSRGGFEAFF. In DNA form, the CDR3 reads TGTGCCAGCAGCCGGGGGGGCTTTGAAGCTTTCTTT.

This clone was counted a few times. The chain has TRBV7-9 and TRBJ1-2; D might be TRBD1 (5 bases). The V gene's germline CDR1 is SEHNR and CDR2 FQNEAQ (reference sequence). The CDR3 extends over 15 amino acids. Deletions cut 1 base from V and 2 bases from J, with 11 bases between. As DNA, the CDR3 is TGTGCCAGCAGCTTAGAGTCCCCAGGGAACTATGGCTACACCTTC. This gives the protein CASSLESPGNYGYTF.

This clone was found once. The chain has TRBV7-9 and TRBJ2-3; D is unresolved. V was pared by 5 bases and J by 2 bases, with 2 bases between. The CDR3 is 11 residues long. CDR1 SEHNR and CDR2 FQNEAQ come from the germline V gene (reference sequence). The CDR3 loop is CASSLTDTQYF. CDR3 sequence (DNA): TGTGCCAGCAGCCTCACAGATACGCAGTATTTT.

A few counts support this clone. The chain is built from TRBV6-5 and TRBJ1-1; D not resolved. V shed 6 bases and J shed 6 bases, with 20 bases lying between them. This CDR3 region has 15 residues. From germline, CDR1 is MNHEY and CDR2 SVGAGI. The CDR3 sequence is CASRHRRFSGAEAFF. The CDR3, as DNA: TGTGCCAGCAGACACAGACGCTTCTCGGGCGCTGAAGCTTTCTTT.

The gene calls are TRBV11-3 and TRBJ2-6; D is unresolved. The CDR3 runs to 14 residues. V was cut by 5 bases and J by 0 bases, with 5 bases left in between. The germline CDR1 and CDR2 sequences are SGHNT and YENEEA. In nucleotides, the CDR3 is TGTGCCAGCAGCAGAAACTCTGGGGCCAACGTCCTGACTTTC. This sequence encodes CASSRNSGANVLTF.

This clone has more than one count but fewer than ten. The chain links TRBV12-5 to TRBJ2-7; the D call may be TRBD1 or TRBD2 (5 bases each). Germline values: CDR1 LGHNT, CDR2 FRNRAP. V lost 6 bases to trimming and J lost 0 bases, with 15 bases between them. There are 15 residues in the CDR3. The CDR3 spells CASGPGTRSSYEQYF. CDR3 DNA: TGTGCTAGTGGCCCTGGGACGCGTAGCTCCTACGAGCAGTACTTC.

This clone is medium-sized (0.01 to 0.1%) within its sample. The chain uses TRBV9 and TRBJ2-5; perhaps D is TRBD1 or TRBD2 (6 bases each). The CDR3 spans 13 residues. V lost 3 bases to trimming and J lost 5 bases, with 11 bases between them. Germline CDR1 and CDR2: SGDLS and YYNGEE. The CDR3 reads CASSGGAWETQYF. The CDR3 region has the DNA TGTGCCAGCAGCGGGGGGGCCTGGGAGACCCAGTACTTC.

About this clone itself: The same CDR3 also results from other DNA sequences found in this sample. Here the CDR3 DNA reads TGTGCCAGCAGCCTTGGGACAGATACGCAGTATTTT. Translated, it gives CASSLGTDTQYF. V and J are TRBV7-2 and TRBJ2-3, with D unresolved. CDR1 and CDR2 from the germline V gene are SGHTA and FQGNSA. With 5 bases removed from V and 3 bases from J, the gap between germline ends came to 6 bases. The CDR3 totals 12 residues.

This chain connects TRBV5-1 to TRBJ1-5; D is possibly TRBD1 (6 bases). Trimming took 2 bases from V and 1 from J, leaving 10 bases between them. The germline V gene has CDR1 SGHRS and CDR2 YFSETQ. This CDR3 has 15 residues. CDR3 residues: CASSLGTRSNQPQHF. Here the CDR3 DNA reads TGCGCCAGCAGCTTAGGGACACGGAGCAATCAGCCCCAGCATTTT.

Here the CDR3 reads CASSQVVRNTEAFF. The CDR3 region has the DNA TGCGCCAGCAGCCAAGTGGTGAGGAACACTGAAGCTTTCTTT. The gene calls are TRBV4-1 and TRBJ1-1; no reliable D call. The CDR3 consists of 14 residues. Per the germline V gene, CDR1 is MGHRA and CDR2 is YSYEKL. V shed 1 base and J shed 1 base, with 7 bases lying between them.